Listed below are T cell receptor beta chains from one sample, sequenced in a study of cytomegalovirus exposure and HLA in healthy donors. Produced via immunoSEQ multiplex PCR; TCRdb's table is partial and in-frame only. This sample's table has 100,000 to 150,000 clones. Sequenced input: PBMCs. The receptors derive from a woman between 35 and 50 years old in good health and CMV-seropositive. Both conserved end residues are part of each CDR3. Each record gives: V gene, D gene, J gene, CDR3 DNA, CDR3 protein. The D gene is left open where the match is weak.

>TRBV7-9|-|TRBJ2-2
TGTGCCAGCAGCAAACTCACAGCGAACACCGGGGAGCTGTTTTTT
CASSKLTANTGELFF
>TRBV29-1|TRBD2|TRBJ2-2
TGCAGCGGATCGGGACTAGCGGGAGGTGGCACCGGGGAGCTGTTTTTT
CSGSGLAGGGTGELFF
>TRBV5-1|TRBD1|TRBJ2-7
TGCGCCAGCAGCTTGGTTGAGTGGGACAGGGGCGAGCAGTACTTC
CASSLVEWDRGEQYF
>TRBV2|TRBD1|TRBJ1-5
TGTGCCAGCAACAGGGGAGGTTATAGCAATCAGCCCCAGCATTTT
CASNRGGYSNQPQHF
>TRBV14|-|TRBJ1-4
TGTGCCAGCAGCCACGACGTTTGGGGCGGGGTCTTATGTTTGGAAAAACTGTTTTTT
CASSHDVWGGVLCLEKLFF
>TRBV28|-|TRBJ1-3
TGTGCCAGCGCGGACATCGGTGGAAACACCATATATTTT
CASADIGGNTIYF
>TRBV7-2|-|TRBJ1-3
TGTGCCAGCAGCTTATATCCCCGGGGGAGTGGAAACACCATATATTTT
CASSLYPRGSGNTIYF
>TRBV7-8|-|TRBJ2-2
TGTGCCAGCAGCTTCCCCCGGGACACCGGGGAGCTGTTTTTT
CASSFPRDTGELFF
>TRBV28|-|TRBJ1-1
TGTGCCAGCAGTTTTATAAGGGGAACTGAAGCTTTCTTT
CASSFIRGTEAFF
>TRBV30|TRBD2|TRBJ2-7
TGTGCCTGGAGTGGGACTAGCGGGAACTCCTACGAGCAGTACTTC
CAWSGTSGNSYEQYF
>TRBV6-5|-|TRBJ1-1
TGTGCCAGCAGTTACTCGATGCGGAACACTGAAGCTTTCTTT
CASSYSMRNTEAFF
>TRBV15|TRBD1|TRBJ2-7
TGTGCCACCAGCTTTCGAGGACAGGGGAAAAACGAGCAGTACTTC
CATSFRGQGKNEQYF
>TRBV6-6|TRBD1|TRBJ1-1
TGTGCCAGCAGCTTGGACAGGGGGAACACTGAAGCTTTCTTT
CASSLDRGNTEAFF
>TRBV28|-|TRBJ2-5
TGTGCCAGCAAGAAGGACGGAGGCCAAGAGACCCAGTACTTC
CASKKDGGQETQYF
>TRBV25-1|TRBD1|TRBJ2-5
TGTGCCAGCAGTGAATGGAACAGGGGTGAGACCCAGTACTTC
CASSEWNRGETQYF
>TRBV7-9|-|TRBJ2-7
TGTGCCAGCAGCCCCCAAATTCGGGGGGCAGGCGAGCAGTACTTC
CASSPQIRGAGEQYF
>TRBV29-1|-|TRBJ1-3
TGCAGCGTTGAAGATTCGAGCGGAAACACCATATATTTT
CSVEDSSGNTIYF
>TRBV6-1|-|TRBJ1-5
TGTGCCAGCAAGGCAACAGGGTTCAATCAGCCCCAGCATTTT
CASKATGFNQPQHF
>TRBV10-2|TRBD2|TRBJ2-7
TGCGCCAGCACGCCAGCGGGAGAAGTCTACGAGCAGTACTTC
CASTPAGEVYEQYF
>TRBV5-1|-|TRBJ2-7
TGCGCCAGCAGCCAAGGACAAGCCACTTATTCCTACGAGCAGTACTTC
CASSQGQATYSYEQYF
>TRBV5-4|TRBD1|TRBJ2-7
TGTGCCAGCAGCTCCCGAGAGGGACAGTCCTACGAGCAGTACTTC
CASSSREGQSYEQYF
>TRBV28|-|TRBJ1-4
TGTGCCAGCAGTTACCAACTCTTGATTAATGAAAAACTGTTTTTT
CASSYQLLINEKLFF
>TRBV11-2|-|TRBJ1-3
TGTGCCAGCAGCTTCAGGGCTGGAAACACCATATATTTT
CASSFRAGNTIYF
>TRBV4-2|TRBD2|TRBJ2-3
TGTGCCAGCAGCCAAGATCAAGCGGGAGGGACCACAGATACGCAGTATTTT
CASSQDQAGGTTDTQYF
>TRBV7-7|TRBD2|TRBJ2-1
TGTGCCAGCAGATATGGACTAGCGGAGCTCTCCTACAATGAGCAGTTCTTC
CASRYGLAELSYNEQFF